A selection of T cell receptor beta chains follows, all from one sample in a study of shared T cell receptors in the human thymus. This table comes from immunoSEQ multiplex PCR, and its TCRdb copy is limited to in-frame clones, with some not included. The table records some 640,000 clones, around 87% of them present only once. A further study also used this sample, focusing on human thymus T cells.

The source material was thymocytes. The source is a boy in the first two years of life with a congenital heart defect. Each CDR3 is given with its conserved first and last residue. D genes are given only for firm matches. Expanded clones are given a class, and other clones once, few, many or no size at all.

clone size,J gene,V gene,D gene,CDR3 DNA,CDR3 protein
few,TRBJ1-5,TRBV5-6,NA,TGTGCCAGCAGCACCTCGCGTCAGCCCCAGCATTTT,CASSTSRQPQHF
NA,TRBJ2-7,TRBV9,TRBD2,TGTGCCAGCAGCGTACTCCCCCGGACTAGTGATACCTACGAGCAGTACTTC,CASSVLPRTSDTYEQYF
NA,TRBJ1-5,TRBV20-1,NA,TGCAGTGCTCGACAGAATCAGCCCCAGCATTTT,CSARQNQPQHF
NA,TRBJ1-6,TRBV30,NA,TGTGCCTGGAGTGGACAGCGTAATTCCCCCCTCCACTTT,CAWSGQRNSPLHF
NA,TRBJ2-1,TRBV5-6,TRBD2,TGTGCCAGCAGCGGGGGACTAGCAGATTCCTACAATGAGCAGTTCTTC,CASSGGLADSYNEQFF
NA,TRBJ1-1,TRBV14,TRBD1,TGTGCCAGCAGCCAAGGACAGGGGGCAGGGGCTTTCTTT,CASSQGQGAGAFF
NA,TRBJ2-2,TRBV14,NA,TGTGCCAGCAGCCAAGCAAGTGTGCGCGGGGAGCTGTTTTTT,CASSQASVRGELFF
NA,TRBJ2-5,TRBV28,TRBD1,TGTGCCAGCAGTTTATTTCGGGACAGGGAACGAAATCGACGGGAGACCCAGTACTTC,CASSLFRDRERNRRETQYF
NA,TRBJ2-6,TRBV27,TRBD1,TGTGCCAGCAGTTTATCCAAAAAAATCCCAGGGGGCGCAAGGCCCGGGGCCAACGTCCTGACTTTC,CASSLSKKIPGGARPGANVLTF
NA,TRBJ2-7,TRBV5-1,TRBD2,TGCGCCAGCAGCTCAGGACTAGCGACAGACGAGCAGTACTTC,CASSSGLATDEQYF
NA,TRBJ1-2,TRBV14,NA,TGTGCCAGCAGCCTATCGCCGGGGGGCGAGTGGTATGGCTACACCTTC,CASSLSPGGEWYGYTF
NA,TRBJ1-4,TRBV7-2,NA,TGTGCCAGCAGCGTCGTCATCTGGAGTGAAAAACTGTTTTTT,CASSVVIWSEKLFF
NA,TRBJ1-2,TRBV28,NA,TGTGCCAGCAGTTTGCACCGGGGGGCGGCCAACTATGGCTACACCTTC,CASSLHRGAANYGYTF
few,TRBJ1-4,TRBV18,NA,TGTGCCAGCTCCACAGAAAGTACCAATCTCAATGAAAAACTGTTTTTT,CASSTESTNLNEKLFF
NA,TRBJ2-2,TRBV11-1,NA,TGTGCCAGCAGTCATAGCACCGGGGAGCTGTTTTTT,CASSHSTGELFF
NA,TRBJ1-1,TRBV27,TRBD1,TGTGCCAGCAGTTTAGCGCCCGGACAGGAGGACACTGAAGCTTTCTTT,CASSLAPGQEDTEAFF
few,TRBJ2-7,TRBV10-3,NA,TGTGCCATCAGTGAGTCGCGGTACGAGCAGTACTTC,CAISESRYEQYF
NA,TRBJ1-2,TRBV9,TRBD1,TGTGCCAGCAGTGAGGGGGGACAGATATATGGCTACACCTTC,CASSEGGQIYGYTF
NA,TRBJ2-2,TRBV7-9,TRBD1,TGTGCCAGCAGCTCCTGGACAGGGCGAAGCACCGGGGAGCTGTTTTTT,CASSSWTGRSTGELFF
NA,TRBJ2-7,TRBV4-3,NA,TGCGCCAGCAGCCAAGATCCTTATGATAAGGAGTCAAGCTCCTACGAGCAGTACTTC,CASSQDPYDKESSSYEQYF
few,TRBJ1-5,TRBV5-4,TRBD1,TGTGCCAGCAGCCCGGAAGGGGGCAGTCAGCCCCAGCATTTT,CASSPEGGSQPQHF
once,TRBJ1-5,TRBV6-6,NA,TGTGCCAGCACCCAAGAGGGAGTGGGCAATCAGCCCCAGCATTTT,CASTQEGVGNQPQHF
NA,TRBJ1-1,TRBV19,NA,TGTGCCACCAGGACGGGGAAGATCCTCACTGAAGCTTTCTTT,CATRTGKILTEAFF
NA,TRBJ1-3,TRBV28,NA,TGTGCCAGCAGTGCTCAGGGGTCATCCTCTGGAAACACCATATATTTT,CASSAQGSSSGNTIYF
NA,TRBJ2-1,TRBV4-3,NA,TGCGCCAGCAGCCAAGACGGGACTTCCTACAATGAGCAGTTCTTC,CASSQDGTSYNEQFF